The clone carrying this T cell receptor beta chain was observed a handful of times. The antigen is unknown. The data were obtained in a study of identical twins. General study findings and limits: The abundant beta clonotypes from cord blood had fewer insertions, and memory repertoires had none of this.

The germline V and J ends were trimmed by 4 bases and 4 bases, with 12 bases remaining between them. This CDR3 is built from 14 residues. Germline CDR1 is SNHLY and CDR2 is FYNNEI. TCRdb recomputed calls from the 5' RACE reads with MiXCR, one row per CDR3 protein. The data show about 720,000 distinct CDR3 sequences, over 15% seen once. Another study also made use of these data, one on T cells expressing NK-cell markers. From that paper: The authors restricted sorting to alpha-beta TCR T cells with an anti-gamma-delta TCR antibody in several experiments.

The chain uses TRBV2 and TRBJ2-3; tentative D call: TRBD2 (7 bases). This receptor was taken from a young woman in good health. Sample: PBMCs. The CDR3 here is CASSAGAGADTQYF. The CDR3 coding sequence is TGTGCCAGCAGTGCGGGGGCGGGAGCAGATACGCAGTATTTT.